Shown below are 23 T cell receptor beta chains from a single sample sequenced in a study of shared clonotypes between healthy human individuals (dated by TCRdb to about 2020). Library method: the immunoSEQ multiplex PCR assay. The table comes from immuneACCESS by way of TCRdb, which keeps in-frame sequences with V and J called. Part of the clones is missing from these tables; in studies checked, under half for an unresolved V gene and the rest for unknown reasons. This sample has around 2.1 million clones in its table, and 95% of those were observed once. The leading ten clones occupy less than 0.15% of the sample. What was sequenced was naive CD4+ T cells sorted from blood. What the cell subset or site label conveys for this sample: CD45RA+ positively selected. These receptors all come from a man between 18 and 29 years old in good health.

The chain links TRBV11-1 to TRBJ2-7; 7 bases line up with TRBD1. The CDR3 totals 15 residues. Germline V gene data show CDR1 as SGHAT and CDR2 as FQDESV (reference sequence). Trimming cost V 6 bases and J 0 bases; bases outside gene matches: 8. The CDR3 DNA reads as TGTGCCAGCAGACATGGGACAGAACCCTCCTACGAGCAGTACTTC. Translating gives CASRHGTEPSYEQYF.

This clone was counted only a few times. The V and J genes are TRBV4-2 and TRBJ1-2; D is possibly TRBD1 (6 bases). The CDR3 covers 17 residues. Trimming left V 2 bases short and J 0 bases short, with 16 bases between. Germline V gene sequence: CDR1 LGHNA, CDR2 YNFKEQ. In nucleotides, the CDR3 is TGTGCCAGCAGCCAATCGGGCCAGGGGCTGACTAACTATGGCTACACCTTC. Translated, it gives CASSQSGQGLTNYGYTF.

The J gene is TRBJ2-5, the V gene TRBV2; D is possibly TRBD1 (5 bases). CDR1 is SNHLY and CDR2 is FYNNEI in the germline V gene. V gave up 2 bases and J gave up 10 bases, with 11 bases separating them. The CDR3 runs 12 residues. CDR3 nucleotides: TGTGCCAGCAGTGAACCGGGCAGGGACCAGTACTTC. This encodes CASSEPGRDQYF.

This clone showed up just once. The CDR3 loop reads CASSRGQIYEQYF. CDR3 nucleotides: TGTGCCAGCAGCCGTGGACAGATCTACGAGCAGTACTTC. This chain links TRBV6-5 with TRBJ2-7; D is possibly TRBD1 (6 bases). Germline V lookup: CDR1 MNHEY, CDR2 SVGAGI. The length of the CDR3 is 13 residues. V shed 6 bases and J shed 3 bases, with 12 bases lying between them.

The chain links TRBV13 to TRBJ1-6; 7 bases are shared with TRBD1. Germline-derived CDR1 and CDR2 are PRHDT and FYEKMQ (reference sequence). CDR3 length equals 16 residues. J gave up 2 bases and V 5 bases, and 6 bases lay outside the gene matches. The CDR3 nucleotides read TGTGCCAGCAGCCCGAGGACAGGAGCCTATAATTCACCCCTCCACTTT. This sequence encodes CASSPRTGAYNSPLHF.

J is TRBJ1-1 and V is TRBV14, with no clear D. Trimming shortened V by 0 bases and J by 0 bases, and 5 bases separated the two germline ends. In germline, CDR1 is SGHDN, CDR2 FVKESK. This CDR3 is 14 amino acids long. The CDR3 nucleotides are TGTGCCAGCAGCCAAGATCGGGTGAACACTGAAGCTTTCTTT. Amino acid sequence: CASSQDRVNTEAFF.

V is TRBV5-1 and J is TRBJ2-7; 9 bases are a match to TRBD1. The CDR3 covers 13 residues. CDR1 is SGHRS, CDR2 YFSETQ, per germline. J lost 8 bases, V lost 4 bases, and 7 bases had no gene match. The CDR3 DNA reads as TGCGCCAGCAGCACCGCACAGGGGGCTCAGCAGTACTTC. This sequence encodes CASSTAQGAQQYF. Looking up the rest from reference TRBV5-1 and TRBJ2-7 gives the full variable domain: KAGVTQTPRYLIKTRGQQVTLSCSPISGHRSVSWYQQTPGQGLQFLFEYFSETQRNKGNFPGRFSGRQFSNSRSEMNVSTLELGDSALYLCASSTAQGAQQYFGPGTRLTVT.

The chain has TRBV2 and TRBJ1-2, with a possible D match to TRBD1 (5 bases). The CDR3 length is 14 residues. Trimming cost V 1 base and J 5 bases, with 11 bases left between them. The germline CDR1 and CDR2 sequences are SNHLY and FYNNEI. In DNA, the CDR3 is TGTGCCAGCAGTGAAGGTCCGACAGTTTATGGCTACACCTTC. Protein product: CASSEGPTVYGYTF.

The chain joins TRBV2 to TRBJ1-1, with TRBD1 identical over 8 bases. V trimming: 4 bases; J trimming: 1 base; junction bases outside the gene matches: 8. The CDR3 is 16 residues long. In germline, CDR1 is SNHLY, CDR2 FYNNEI. CDR3 in amino acids: CASSVAGGSQNTEAFF. The CDR3 DNA sequence: TGTGCCAGCAGTGTAGCAGGGGGCTCCCAGAACACTGAAGCTTTCTTT.

The chain joins TRBV2 to TRBJ2-5; D perhaps matches TRBD2 (6 bases). Germline V gives CDR1 SNHLY, CDR2 FYNNEI. V dropped 4 bases and J dropped 7 bases, with 13 bases sitting between them. This CDR3 is built from 13 residues. The CDR3 is CASSGGLGGTQYF. The DNA of the CDR3 is TGTGCCAGCAGTGGGGGACTGGGTGGGACCCAGTACTTC.

DNA of the CDR3: TGTGCCAGCAGCGACCCCGGTTCGGGAAATCAGCCCCAGCATTTT. Amino acid sequence: CASSDPGSGNQPQHF. The chain recombines TRBV7-8 with TRBJ1-5; no reliable D call. The germline V gene has CDR1 SGHVS and CDR2 FQNEAQ. CDR3 size: 15 residues. The V end was cut by 5 bases, the J end by 4 bases, with 15 bases between.

V and J are TRBV6-4 and TRBJ2-3, with 12 nucleotides matching TRBD2. J lost 2 bases, V lost 6 bases, and 6 bases had no gene match. Germline V gene sequence: CDR1 MRHNA, CDR2 SNTAGT. The CDR3 is 16 residues long. CDR3 DNA sequence: TGTGCCAGCAGCCCTAGCGGGGGGGACACCACAGATACGCAGTATTTT. This codes for CASSPSGGDTTDTQYF.

This clone was seen just once. The rearrangement links TRBV5-5 to TRBJ1-6; 7 bases are a match to TRBD1. The CDR3 spans 16 residues. CDR1 and CDR2 (germline): SGHKS, YYEKEE (reference sequence). V gave up 4 bases and J gave up 9 bases; unmatched junction bases: 13. The CDR3 reads CASSRGDSGGISPLHF. The CDR3 coding sequence is TGTGCCAGCAGCCGCGGGGACAGCGGGGGAATTTCACCCCTCCACTTT.

The rearrangement joins TRBV2 to TRBJ2-2; D uncertain. The CDR3 is 12 residues long. The V end was cut by 7 bases, the J end by 3 bases, with 6 bases between. The germline V gene has CDR1 SNHLY and CDR2 FYNNEI. CDR3 nucleotides: TGTGCCAGCAAGGGTTACACCGGGGAGCTGTTTTTT. Encoded protein: CASKGYTGELFF.

The genes are TRBV25-1 and TRBJ2-2; D is perhaps TRBD1 (6 bases). V dropped 2 bases and J dropped 4 bases, with 14 bases sitting between them. CDR1 and CDR2 from the germline V gene are MGHDK and SYGVNS. This CDR3 has 16 residues. This CDR3 is CASSEVRGLGTGELFF. In DNA form, the CDR3 reads TGTGCCAGCAGTGAAGTCAGGGGCCTTGGCACCGGGGAGCTGTTTTTT.

This clone was found once. V gene TRBV2 combines with J gene TRBJ1-1; D uncertain. V gave up 7 bases and J gave up 4 bases, with 16 bases separating them. Germline V lookup: CDR1 SNHLY, CDR2 FYNNEI. The CDR3 runs to 14 residues. In nucleotides, the CDR3 is TGTGCCAGCACCCTCGCCTTTCCGTCCACTGAAGCTTTCTTT. Protein: CASTLAFPSTEAFF.

V usage is TRBV7-8 and J usage is TRBJ1-2, with D perhaps TRBD1 (5 bases). CDR3 size: 16 residues. The germline V gene encodes CDR1 SGHVS and CDR2 FQNEAQ. V was cut by 2 bases and J by 4 bases, with 17 bases left in between. The CDR3 reads CASSLPETELFYGYTF. In nucleotides, the CDR3 is TGTGCCAGCAGCTTACCCGAGACAGAATTATTCTATGGCTACACCTTC.

The V call is TRBV27, the J call TRBJ2-1, with 7 bases aligning to TRBD2. Germline trimming cut 1 base from V and 6 bases from J; bases unmatched to any gene: 6. CDR1 MNHEY and CDR2 SMNVEV come from the germline V gene (reference sequence). The CDR3 has 15 amino acids. CDR3 in amino acids: CASSLWGGRVNEQFF. For the CDR3, the DNA is TGTGCCAGCAGTTTATGGGGGGGTCGGGTCAATGAGCAGTTCTTC.

This chain uses TRBV5-6 with TRBJ2-7; the D is unclear. The V end was cut by 6 bases, the J end by 4 bases, with 11 bases between. This CDR3 is built from 12 residues. Germline CDR1 is SGHDT and CDR2 is YYEEEE. The CDR3 sequence is CASTRTEYEQYF. The CDR3 coding sequence is TGTGCCAGCACTCGCACGGAATACGAGCAGTACTTC. Filled out from reference TRBV5-6 and TRBJ2-7, the complete variable domain reads DAGVTQSPTHLIKTRGQQVTLRCSPKSGHDTVSWYQQALGQGPQFIFQYYEEEERQRGNFPDRFSGHQFPNYSSELNVNALLLGDSALYLCASTRTEYEQYFGPGTRLTVT.

The rearrangement joins TRBV6-6 to TRBJ2-1, with TRBD2 matching 8 bases. The junction had 5 bases not matched to a gene; V was cut back by 7 bases and J by 0 bases. This CDR3 contains 15 residues. Germline CDR1 and CDR2: MNHNY and SVGAGI (reference sequence). CDR3 bases: TGTGCCAGCAATTTAGCGGGGAGCTCCTACAATGAGCAGTTCTTC. It is translated as CASNLAGSSYNEQFF.

V gene TRBV7-2 combines with J gene TRBJ2-6, with 7 bases matching TRBD1. With 5 bases clipped from V and 4 bases from J, the junction kept 5 bases outside the gene matches. The CDR3 contains 15 residues. Germline V gene data show CDR1 as SGHTA and CDR2 as FQGNSA. This chain's CDR3 is CASSPTGLGANVLTF. CDR3 nucleotides: TGTGCCAGCAGCCCGACAGGGTTAGGGGCCAACGTCCTGACTTTC.

The chain employs TRBV9 and TRBJ1-1, with 10 bases lining up with TRBD1. The junction had 2 bases not matched to a gene; V was cut back by 2 bases and J by 1 base. CDR1 SGDLS and CDR2 YYNGEE come from the germline V gene. This CDR3 comprises 15 residues. The CDR3 region has the DNA TGTGCCAGCAGCGTCGGGACAGGGGAGAACACTGAAGCTTTCTTT. It codes for CASSVGTGENTEAFF. The variable domain in full, with the rest retrieved from reference TRBV9 and TRBJ1-1, is DSGVTQTPKHLITATGQRVTLRCSPRSGDLSVYWYQQSLDQGLQFLIQYYNGEERAKGNILERFSAQQFPDLHSELNLSSLELGDSALYFCASSVGTGENTEAFFGQGTRLTVV.

V and J are TRBV19 and TRBJ1-5, with 8 bases fitting TRBD1. Germline CDR1 reads LNHDA; CDR2 reads SQIVND (reference sequence). J was trimmed by 6 bases and V by 6 bases; bases with no gene match: 19. The CDR3 has 18 residues. CDR3 amino acids: CASSPPGGQEVWSQPQHF. For the CDR3, the DNA is TGTGCCAGTAGCCCACCCGGGGGACAGGAGGTATGGAGTCAGCCCCAGCATTTT.